This T cell receptor (beta chain) was recorded in a study of cytomegalovirus exposure and HLA in healthy donors. Primers for the PCR totalled 60 Vbeta and 13 Jbeta. Data came from immunoSEQ multiplex PCR; TCRdb stores just in-frame clones and leaves some out. The sample lists 55,000 to 80,000 clones; roughly 70% were seen once. This CDR3 is built from 13 residues. With 2 bases removed from V and 7 bases from J, the gap between germline ends came to 12 bases. Per the germline V gene, CDR1 is GTSNPN and CDR2 is SVGIG (reference sequence). Findings of the study overall: Sequence variants that were highly shared formed a cluster that was likely a sequencing artifact.

This clone was seen a handful of times. Its antigen is undetermined. The sequence was collected from a man between 65 and 85 years old in good health and CMV-seronegative. The chain couples TRBV30 to TRBJ1-3; TRBD1 is a possible D gene (6 bases). Sequencing used PBMCs. Here the CDR3 reads CAWSSGGPNTIYF. The DNA for the CDR3 is TGTGCCTGGAGTTCGGGGGGGCCGAACACCATATATTTT.